These 27 T cell receptor beta chains share one sample of origin, sequenced in a study of regulatory T cells in long-lasting Graves disease. Time point noted: newly diagnosed GD, antithyroid drugs for less than 3 months. Generation of the TCR library employed RNA extracted from PBMCs. iRepertoire HTBI primers and Arm-PCR of CDR3 regions built TCR beta libraries. MiXCR was run by TCRdb on the multiplex PCR reads, yielding one entry per CDR3 protein. The sample records about 540,000 distinct CDR3 sequences, roughly 14% being singletons. The data were also submitted as part of a second study, on T cells in Graves' hyperthyroidism and ophthalmopathy.

Material: peripheral blood mononuclear cells (PBMCs), obtained at new diagnosis, from a patient treated with antithyroid drugs. These receptors were collected from a man younger than 40 with Graves disease.

This clonotype was detected ten times or more. V usage is TRBV6-2 or TRBV6-3 and J usage is TRBJ2-7, with D possibly matching TRBD1 (5 bases). The CDR3 consists of 12 residues. Looked up from germline, CDR1 is MNHEY and CDR2 is SVGEGT. Trimming removed 9 bases at V and 3 bases at J, with 12 bases between. The CDR3 here is CARRLGLYEQYF. The DNA for the CDR3 is TGTGCCAGAAGACTGGGGCTCTACGAGCAGTACTTC.

V is TRBV12-3 or TRBV12-4 and J is TRBJ2-5, with a weak D call TRBD1 (6 bases). The V end lost 3 bases, the J end lost 5 bases, and 16 bases lay between the germline ends. There are 15 residues in the CDR3. The CDR3 loop is CASSFPRERGETQYF. In DNA, the CDR3 is TGTGCCAGCAGTTTCCCACGCGAAAGGGGGGAGACCCAGTACTTC.

The chain couples TRBV12-3 or TRBV12-4 to TRBJ2-1, with 10 bases fitting TRBD2. The CDR3 has 15 amino acids. V was clipped by 6 bases and J by 4 bases; unmatched bases: 6. The CDR3 is CASSRGLARYNEQFF. The CDR3 region has the DNA TGTGCCAGCAGCCGGGGACTAGCGCGTTACAATGAGCAGTTCTTC.

The sample holds a few counts of this clonotype. This chain joins TRBV5-6 and TRBJ1-5; D remains unclear. The CDR3 sequence is 14 residues long. The V gene lost 2 bases and the J gene lost 6 bases, with 12 bases spanning the gap. The germline gives CDR1 SGHDT, CDR2 YYEEEE. This chain's CDR3 is CASSFKWSGQPQHF. For the CDR3, the DNA is TGTGCCAGCAGCTTCAAATGGTCGGGTCAGCCCCAGCATTTT.

V and J are TRBV20-1 and TRBJ2-7; a possible D gene is TRBD2 (7 bases). The germline V gene has CDR1 DFQATT and CDR2 SNEGSKA (reference sequence). Between the trimmed V and J ends, which lost 8 bases and 7 bases, there was a span of 18 bases. The CDR3 loop spans 12 amino acids. CDR3: CSPHRDYNEQYF. The CDR3 coding sequence is TGCAGTCCGCACAGGGACTACAATGAGCAGTACTTC.

This clonotype was seen a handful of times. V gene TRBV12-3 or TRBV12-4 combines with J gene TRBJ2-1; D call uncertain. This CDR3 spans 16 amino acids. Between the trimmed V and J ends, which lost 3 bases and 0 bases, there was a span of 12 bases. The CDR3 sequence is CASSFFQESSYNEQFF. The CDR3 DNA reads TGTGCCAGCAGTTTTTTCCAGGAGAGCTCCTACAATGAGCAGTTCTTC.

The V and J genes are TRBV6-2 or TRBV6-3 and TRBJ2-5, with a tentative D call TRBD1 (6 bases). Trimming removed 10 bases from V and 0 bases from J, with 15 bases in between. The germline V gene has CDR1 MNHEY and CDR2 SVGEGT. CDR3 length: 14 amino acids. This CDR3 is CATAGVGHQETQYF. The CDR3 nucleotides read TGTGCCACCGCAGGGGTGGGGCACCAAGAGACCCAGTACTTC.

This clonotype was detected ten times or more. The chain has TRBV28 and TRBJ2-2; 7 nucleotides agree with TRBD2. The germline gives CDR1 MDHEN, CDR2 SYDVKM. Losses at the gene ends were 3 bases for V and 4 bases for J; bases not matched to a gene: 8. The CDR3 consists of 16 residues. The CDR3 region is CASSFLGSGGTGELFF. CDR3 coding DNA: TGTGCCAGCAGTTTTTTGGGCTCGGGAGGCACCGGGGAGCTGTTTTTT.

The table lists this clonotype with many counts. V and J are TRBV29-1 and TRBJ2-7, with a weak D call TRBD1 (7 bases). V was cut by 7 bases and J by 6 bases, with 13 bases left in between. The germline CDR1 and CDR2 sequences are SQVTM and ANQGSEA. The CDR3 totals 11 residues. The CDR3 loop is CSGGDSGEQYF. The CDR3 DNA follows: TGCAGCGGGGGGGACAGTGGCGAGCAGTACTTC.

This clonotype was observed many times. V gene TRBV5-5 combines with J gene TRBJ2-1; D ambiguous. Trimming removed 7 bases from V and 7 bases from J, with 18 bases in between. The V gene's germline CDR1 is SGHKS and CDR2 YYEKEE (reference sequence). The CDR3 sequence is 14 residues long. DNA for the CDR3: TGTGCCAGCTCCGGGTCGGGCGCCGGAAATGAGCAGTTCTTC. Encoded protein: CASSGSGAGNEQFF.

This clonotype was picked up many times. The V gene is TRBV12-5, the J gene TRBJ1-1; D gene unclear. With 4 bases removed from V and 0 bases from J, the gap between germline ends came to 15 bases. The CDR3 is 16 residues long. The V gene's germline CDR1 is LGHNT and CDR2 FRNRAP. The CDR3 DNA sequence: TGTGCTAGTGGTTGGGAGTGGGTTAAATTGAACACTGAAGCTTTCTTT. Amino acids: CASGWEWVKLNTEAFF.

At least ten counts were recorded for this clonotype. The rearrangement uses TRBV27 and TRBJ1-5; 9 bases agree with TRBD1. Germline-derived CDR1 and CDR2 are MNHEY and SMNVEV (reference sequence). The CDR3 has 14 amino acids. Trimming took 5 bases from V and 5 from J; bases not matched to a gene: 4. The CDR3 here is CASSGGTGYQPQHF. DNA of the CDR3: TGTGCCAGCAGTGGGGGGACAGGGTATCAGCCCCAGCATTTT.

In its sample, this clonotype was seen many times. This sequence joins TRBV6-5 and TRBJ2-3; 9 bases map to TRBD2. Germline assignment: CDR1 MNHEY and CDR2 SVGAGI. Trimming at V came to 2 bases and at J to 10 bases, leaving 13 bases not matched to a gene. CDR3 length: 16 residues. This CDR3 is CASSYKLPTSGYPQYF. Here the CDR3 DNA reads TGTGCCAGCAGTTACAAGCTCCCGACTAGCGGATACCCGCAGTATTTT.

This clonotype was recorded at least ten times. This rearrangement joins TRBV6-1 to TRBJ1-1; 8 bases match TRBD1. The V and J ends lost 7 bases and 7 bases, in that order; junction bases with no gene match: 14. This CDR3 region has 15 residues. Per the germline V gene, CDR1 is MNHNS and CDR2 is SASEGT. This CDR3 is CASKAGGGQADEAFF. The CDR3 DNA reads TGTGCCAGCAAGGCAGGAGGGGGACAGGCGGATGAAGCTTTCTTT.

This clonotype was observed many times. The J gene is TRBJ2-7, the V gene TRBV7-9, with D maybe TRBD1 (6 bases). Germline CDR1 SEHNR, CDR2 FQNEAQ (reference sequence). Between the trimmed V and J ends, which lost 5 bases and 0 bases, there was a span of 17 bases. This CDR3 comprises 16 residues. CDR3 bases: TGTGCCAGCAGCACCAGGGGAAGCGCGAGCTCCTACGAGCAGTACTTC. This codes for CASSTRGSASSYEQYF.

Ten or more counts support this clonotype. This chain joins TRBV5-1 and TRBJ2-7; 7 nucleotides agree with TRBD1. With 4 bases clipped from V and 3 bases from J, the junction kept 7 bases outside the gene matches. CDR3 length: 14 amino acids. The germline gives CDR1 SGHRS, CDR2 YFSETQ. In DNA, the CDR3 is TGCGCCAGCAGCCAGACAGGGCAGAGCTACGAGCAGTACTTC. It codes for CASSQTGQSYEQYF.

This clonotype was recorded at least ten times. The chain carries TRBV29-1 and TRBJ2-3, with TRBD2 matching 8 bases. V was clipped by 3 bases and J by 3 bases; unmatched bases: 8. The CDR3 consists of 15 residues. Germline V gene sequence: CDR1 SQVTM, CDR2 ANQGSEA. The CDR3: CSVDIPGGMTDTQYF. The DNA for the CDR3 is TGCAGCGTTGATATACCGGGAGGGATGACAGATACGCAGTATTTT.

The chain employs TRBV27 and TRBJ2-1; TRBD1 agrees at 8 bases. The CDR3 loop spans 16 amino acids. Germline V gene sequence: CDR1 MNHEY, CDR2 SMNVEV (reference sequence). V lost 6 bases and J lost 0; bases outside the gene matches: 7. CDR3 protein: CASSRTGTNSYNEQFF. CDR3 nucleotide sequence: TGTGCCAGCAGCCGGACAGGGACGAACTCCTACAATGAGCAGTTCTTC.

Notes on this clonotype: A read error may be the cause here, since a much bigger clone is one base away. The chain joins TRBV6-2 or TRBV6-3 to TRBJ2-7, with TRBD2 identical over 14 bases. V lost 2 bases and J lost 4; bases outside the gene matches: 19. Per the germline V gene, CDR1 is MNHEY and CDR2 is SVGEGT. The CDR3 extends over 21 amino acids. The CDR3 DNA follows: TGTGCCAGCAGTTACGGGCAACCGGGACTAGCGGGAGACCTGGGCAGGTACGAGCAGTACTTC. Its protein is CASSYGQPGLAGDLGRYEQYF.

The chain joins TRBV3-1 to TRBJ2-7; no reliable D call. The germline V gene has CDR1 LGHDT and CDR2 YNNKEL (reference sequence). The ends were cut back, 4 bases at V and 6 bases at J, with 13 bases in the middle. This CDR3 has 13 amino acids. CDR3 DNA sequence: TGTGCCAGCAGCCTCGCCCTAGTTGGCGAGCAGTACTTC. Residues: CASSLALVGEQYF.

At least ten counts were recorded for this clonotype. J is TRBJ2-1 and V is TRBV2; D possibly corresponds to TRBD2 (5 bases). Germline V lookup: CDR1 SNHLY, CDR2 FYNNEI. This CDR3 region has 13 residues. Trimming shortened V by 4 bases and J by 5 bases, and 9 bases separated the two germline ends. CDR3 DNA: TGTGCCAGCAGTGTCACGAGGGACAATGAGCAGTTCTTC. This encodes CASSVTRDNEQFF.

This clonotype was detected ten times or more. The rearrangement joins TRBV7-9 to TRBJ1-1; 8 positions agree with TRBD1. This CDR3 spans 15 amino acids. Germline V gene lookup returns CDR1 SEHNR and CDR2 FQNEAQ (reference sequence). The V gene end was trimmed by 5 bases and the J gene end by 3 bases; junction bases not matched to a gene: 8. The CDR3 loop is CASSEQGGLDTEAFF. The CDR3 DNA reads as TGTGCCAGCAGCGAACAGGGGGGGTTGGACACTGAAGCTTTCTTT.

This chain uses TRBV27 with TRBJ2-7, with 8 bases fitting TRBD2. The CDR3 consists of 14 residues. Germline trimming cut 4 bases from V and 0 bases from J; bases unmatched to any gene: 2. The germline gives CDR1 MNHEY, CDR2 SMNVEV (reference sequence). Here the CDR3 DNA reads TGTGCCAGCAGTTCCCGGGGGGGCTCCTACGAGCAGTACTTC. Encoded protein: CASSSRGGSYEQYF.

This clonotype turned up a few times. The chain recombines TRBV29-1 with TRBJ2-7, with 12 positions matching TRBD2. With 6 bases clipped from V and 4 bases from J, the junction kept 7 bases outside the gene matches. The CDR3 extends over 14 amino acids. Germline V lookup: CDR1 SQVTM, CDR2 ANQGSEA. CDR3 in amino acids: CSVFRLAGEYEQYF. CDR3 DNA sequence: TGCAGCGTCTTCCGACTAGCGGGAGAGTACGAGCAGTACTTC.

This clonotype was counted at least ten times. V is TRBV28 and J is TRBJ2-7; 10 bases align to TRBD1. Losses at the gene ends were 5 bases for V and 2 bases for J; bases not matched to a gene: 3. This CDR3 spans 14 amino acids. Germline values: CDR1 MDHEN, CDR2 SYDVKM. CDR3 nucleotides: TGTGCCAGCAGTCTTGACAGGGGGCCCTACGAGCAGTACTTC. It codes for CASSLDRGPYEQYF.

The chain is built from TRBV12-3 or TRBV12-4 and TRBJ2-3; 10 nucleotides agree with TRBD1. J lost 0 bases, V lost 8 bases, and 14 bases had no gene match. This CDR3 contains 18 residues. Here the CDR3 reads CASHKDRGDWTSTDTQYF. In DNA, the CDR3 is TGTGCCAGCCACAAGGACAGGGGGGATTGGACTAGCACAGATACGCAGTATTTT.

As to this clonotype: Given a much more abundant clone one base away, this may be a read error. This sequence joins TRBV29-1 and TRBJ2-7; 8 positions agree with TRBD2. The CDR3 length is 12 residues. V was pared by 6 bases and J by 5 bases, with 6 bases of the junction left unmatched. Germline V lookup: CDR1 SQVTM, CDR2 ANQGSEA. The CDR3 protein is CSVRRGGDEQYF. As DNA, the CDR3 is TGCAGCGTAAGACGGGGGGGTGACGAGCAGTACTTC.